This entry describes one T cell receptor (beta chain). The target antigen is unknown. Within the ViraFEST assay, antigen-specific CD4+ T cells underwent expansion with viral peptide pools prior to sequencing. A roughly ten-day culture period preceded the isolation of CD4+ T cells. Nucleocapsid antibodies stayed negative before and after vaccination, showing no earlier SARS-CoV-2 infection. Each culture well received a few million PBMC. These cells were then cultured in IMDM with about 9.1 IU/ml IL-2 and around 10 ug/ml peptides. TCRdb's copy holds only in-frame clones and misses some; the assay was immunoSEQ multiplex PCR. The sample lists about 27,000 clones, roughly 74% seen once, with around 20% in the top ten. These data come from a study of vaccination effects on CD4 cells after COVID-19. About the research overall: Each participant was administered two doses of either the BNT162b2 or the mRNA-1273 vaccine. Whole-study results and caveats: Both infection-induced and vaccine-induced clones contracted markedly at late post-vaccination timepoints. Early post-infection timepoints were absent, and convalescent patients were few.

The CDR3 runs 16 residues. The germline V gene has CDR1 MNHEY and CDR2 SMNVEV (reference sequence). V was cut by 7 bases and J by 2 bases, with 15 bases left in between. The sequences come from CD4+ T cells from PBMCs cultured with HCoV-NL63 spike peptides, collected before COVID-19 vaccination. This TCR was sampled from a human donor who received a COVID-19 vaccine. This chain connects TRBV27 to TRBJ1-6, with D perhaps matching TRBD1 (5 bases). The CDR3 sequence is CASTQRGGAYNSPLHF. In nucleotides, the CDR3 is TGTGCCAGCACCCAAAGGGGAGGGGCCTATAATTCACCCCTCCACTTT.